The 5 T cell receptor beta chains below come from one sample, sequenced in a study of blood T cell repertoires in COVID-19. Clones were read by immunoSEQ multiplex PCR, and TCRdb kept only the in-frame ones, dropping some. The table lists approximately 140,000 clones, about 86% of them singletons. The source material was PBMCs or T cells enriched from blood (not recorded which). The receptors shown here come from a woman between 45 and 60 years old who had recovered from COVID-19.

This chain connects TRBV13 to TRBJ1-2; unclear D gene. Germline CDR1 is PRHDT and CDR2 is FYEKMQ (reference sequence). Between the trimmed V and J ends, which lost 6 bases and 8 bases, there was a span of 16 bases. The CDR3 length is 13 residues. The CDR3 DNA reads as TGTGCCAGCAGGGGTGAGGCCGTCGGGGGCTACACCTTC. Translated: CASRGEAVGGYTF.

The V gene is TRBV9, the J gene TRBJ2-3, with 13 nucleotides matching TRBD2. Trimming took 4 bases from V and 4 from J; bases not matched to a gene: 9. Germline lookup yields CDR1 SGDLS and CDR2 YYNGEE. The CDR3 runs to 17 residues. CDR3 loop: CASSLPTSGGAPDTQYF. The CDR3 region has the DNA TGTGCCAGCAGCTTACCCACTAGCGGGGGGGCTCCAGATACGCAGTATTTT.

The genes are TRBV6-2 or TRBV6-3 and TRBJ1-6; weak D call: TRBD1 (5 bases). The CDR3 contains 12 residues. V was trimmed by 3 bases and J by 15 bases, leaving 12 bases between them. Germline CDR1 reads MNHEY; CDR2 reads SVGEGT. CDR3 sequence (DNA): TGTGCCAGCAGTTATGGTAACAGGAGCCTCCACTTT. This encodes CASSYGNRSLHF.

This chain joins TRBV7-9 and TRBJ2-7; 9 nucleotides agree with TRBD1. Unmatched junction bases numbered 6, after V lost 3 bases and J lost 3 bases. CDR3 size: 15 residues. Germline V gives CDR1 SEHNR, CDR2 FQNEAQ (reference sequence). The CDR3 loop is CASSFPTGGIYEQYF. The DNA for the CDR3 is TGTGCCAGCAGCTTCCCGACAGGGGGAATCTACGAGCAGTACTTC.

The chain recombines TRBV7-9 with TRBJ2-1; the match to TRBD2 covers 16 bases. With V trimmed by 5 bases and J by 8 bases, 3 bases remained unmatched. This CDR3 spans 15 amino acids. The germline CDR1 and CDR2 sequences are SEHNR and FQNEAQ (reference sequence). The CDR3, as DNA: TGTGCCAGCAGCCCGGGGACTAGCGGGGGGGATGAGCAGTTCTTC. It specifies CASSPGTSGGDEQFF.